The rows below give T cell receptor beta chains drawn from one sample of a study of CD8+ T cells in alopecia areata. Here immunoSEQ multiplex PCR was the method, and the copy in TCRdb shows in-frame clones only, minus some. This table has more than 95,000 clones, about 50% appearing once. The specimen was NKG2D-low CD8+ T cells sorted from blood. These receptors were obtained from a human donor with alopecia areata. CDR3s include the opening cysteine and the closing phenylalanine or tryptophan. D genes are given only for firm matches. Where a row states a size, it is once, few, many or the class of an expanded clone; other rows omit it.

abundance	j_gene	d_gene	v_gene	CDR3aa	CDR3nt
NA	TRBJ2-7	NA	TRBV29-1	CSVEITEGSRSYEQYF	TGCAGCGTTGAAATTACGGAGGGAAGTCGGTCCTACGAGCAGTACTTC
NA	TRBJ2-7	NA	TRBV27	CASSPRGSNPYEQYF	TGTGCCAGCAGTCCTCGGGGGAGCAACCCCTACGAGCAGTACTTC
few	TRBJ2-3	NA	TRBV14	CASSIQGDTQYF	TGTGCCAGCAGCATCCAGGGCGATACGCAGTATTTT
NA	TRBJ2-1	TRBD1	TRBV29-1	CSVDQGQGAGEQFF	TGCAGCGTTGACCAAGGACAGGGGGCAGGGGAGCAGTTCTTC
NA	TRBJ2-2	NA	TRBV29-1	CGGVWAEANTGELFF	TGCGGGGGAGTATGGGCGGAAGCGAACACCGGGGAGCTGTTTTTT
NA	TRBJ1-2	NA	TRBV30	CAGDDYGYTF	TGTGCCGGAGATGACTATGGCTACACCTTC
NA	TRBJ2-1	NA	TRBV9	CASSASYNEQFF	TGTGCCAGCAGCGCCTCCTACAATGAGCAGTTCTTC
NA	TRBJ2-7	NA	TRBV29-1	CSVEGIDPDEQYF	TGCAGCGTTGAAGGTATCGACCCCGACGAGCAGTACTTC
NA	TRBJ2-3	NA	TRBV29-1	CSVEGVRTDTQYF	TGCAGCGTTGAGGGTGTGCGCACAGATACGCAGTATTTT
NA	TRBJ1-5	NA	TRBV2	CASSDPGNQPQHF	TGTGCCAGCAGTGACCCAGGCAATCAGCCCCAGCATTTT
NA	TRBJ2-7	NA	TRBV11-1	CASSLADGSEQYF	TGTGCCAGCAGCTTAGCGGACGGGTCGGAGCAGTACTTC
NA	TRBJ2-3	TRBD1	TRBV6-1	CASSELGGTGADTQYF	TGTGCCAGCAGTGAATTAGGGGGCACAGGGGCAGATACGCAGTATTTT
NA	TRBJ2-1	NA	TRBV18	CASSPPLGGNEQFF	TGTGCCAGCTCACCCCCCTTGGGGGGCAATGAGCAGTTCTTC
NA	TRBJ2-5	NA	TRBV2	CASTRFGQETQYF	TGTGCCAGCACCAGGTTCGGACAAGAGACCCAGTACTTC
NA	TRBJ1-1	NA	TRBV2	CASSALDSVNTEAFF	TGTGCCAGCAGTGCATTGGACAGTGTGAACACTGAAGCTTTCTTT
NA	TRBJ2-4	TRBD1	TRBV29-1	CSVSGTEAKNIQYF	TGCAGCGTTAGTGGGACAGAAGCCAAAAACATTCAGTACTTC
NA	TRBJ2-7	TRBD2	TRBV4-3	CASSQDSSGSYEQYF	TGCGCCAGCAGCCAAGATAGTAGCGGGTCCTACGAGCAGTACTTC
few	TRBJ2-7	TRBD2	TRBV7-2	CASSSGTSSEQYF	TGTGCCAGCAGCTCCGGGACTAGCTCCGAGCAGTACTTC
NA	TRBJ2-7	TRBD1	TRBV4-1	CASSQAGGNYEQYF	TGCGCCAGCAGCCAAGCAGGGGGTAATTACGAGCAGTACTTC
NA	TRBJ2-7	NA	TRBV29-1	CSVVGGSADDPYEQYF	TGCAGCGTTGTAGGCGGGTCGGCGGATGACCCCTACGAGCAGTACTTC
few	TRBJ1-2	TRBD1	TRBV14	CASSQGGGFDGYTF	TGTGCCAGCAGCCAAGGAGGGGGCTTCGATGGCTACACCTTC